The next 7 T cell receptor beta chains were all read from a single sample in a study of T cell changes during pregnancy in multiple sclerosis. Clones were read by immunoSEQ multiplex PCR, and TCRdb kept only the in-frame ones, dropping some. The data show about 59,000 clones, around 95% seen once. Material: CD4+ T cells from peripheral blood mononuclear cells, obtained before pregnancy. Every receptor here comes from a female donor with multiple sclerosis, enrolled in a pregnancy study.

This chain connects TRBV2 to TRBJ2-1; TRBD2 agrees at 13 bases. This CDR3 has 16 amino acids. V was clipped by 7 bases and J by 7 bases; unmatched bases: 10. Germline CDR1 SNHLY, CDR2 FYNNEI. The CDR3 DNA reads TGTGCCAGCATTTACCAGGGACTAGCGGGGCGGAATGAGCAGTTCTTC. It specifies CASIYQGLAGRNEQFF.

The chain couples TRBV7-3 to TRBJ2-1; 9 bases agree with TRBD2. The germline CDR1 and CDR2 sequences are SGHTA and FQGTGA. V gave up 5 bases and J gave up 0 bases; unmatched junction bases: 17. The CDR3 runs 20 residues. Here the CDR3 DNA reads TGTGCCAGCAGCCCCGCTAGCGGGAAAGGACTACTCCTCTCCTACAATGAGCAGTTCTTC. As protein: CASSPASGKGLLLSYNEQFF.

The chain couples TRBV11-2 to TRBJ2-1; TRBD2 aligns across 13 bases. The V and J ends lost 8 bases and 3 bases, in that order; junction bases with no gene match: 10. CDR3 size: 17 residues. Germline V lookup: CDR1 SGHAT, CDR2 FQNNGV. CDR3 nucleotide sequence: TGTGCCAGCCGGAGACTAGCGGGAGGATCCCTCTACAATGAGCAGTTCTTC. Translated: CASRRLAGGSLYNEQFF. The full variable domain, in which reference TRBV11-2 and TRBJ2-1 provide the parts outside the CDR3, is EAGVAQSPRYKIIEKRQSVAFWCNPISGHATLYWYQQILGQGPKLLIQFQNNGVVDDSQLPKDRFSAERLKGVDSTLKIQPAKLEDSAVYLCASRRLAGGSLYNEQFFGPGTRLTVL.

The chain uses TRBV19 and TRBJ1-3, with D maybe TRBD1 (6 bases). Trimming left V 6 bases short and J 8 bases short, with 11 bases between. Looked up from germline, CDR1 is LNHDA and CDR2 is SQIVND (reference sequence). This CDR3 has 12 residues. Here the CDR3 reads CASRRGSDTIYF. The CDR3 DNA reads as TGTGCCAGTAGAAGGGGGTCGGACACCATATATTTT.

This clone was counted a single time. The CDR3 coding sequence is TGCAGTGCTAGAGAGACGGGCGAGCAGTACTTC. This encodes CSARETGEQYF. The chain couples TRBV20-1 to TRBJ2-7; D uncertain. The germline V gene has CDR1 DFQATT and CDR2 SNEGSKA (reference sequence). CDR3 length equals 11 residues. V was cut by 0 bases and J by 6 bases, with 6 bases left in between.

The J gene is TRBJ2-7, the V gene TRBV6-6; 8 nucleotides align to TRBD1. CDR1 and CDR2 from the germline V gene are MNHNY and SVGAGI (reference sequence). The CDR3 covers 15 residues. V lost 1 base to trimming and J lost 5 bases; unmatched junction nucleotides: 7. CDR3 sequence: CASSYYRQGANEQYF. In DNA form, the CDR3 reads TGTGCCAGCAGTTACTACAGGCAGGGGGCTAACGAGCAGTACTTC.

On this clone: A read error may produce the germline difference seen at one junction end. The CDR3 nucleotides are TGTGCTAGCAGCTTATTCGGGTCGAACACCGGGGAGCTGTTTTTT. Protein: CASSLFGSNTGELFF. V gene TRBV7-7 combines with J gene TRBJ2-2; D gene ambiguous. CDR1 and CDR2 from the germline V gene are SSHAT and FNYEAQ (reference sequence). The CDR3 totals 15 residues.